This is a list of T cell receptor beta chains from one sample in a study of CD8+ T cells in alopecia areata. Data came from immunoSEQ multiplex PCR; TCRdb stores just in-frame clones and leaves some out. The table lists roughly 180,000 clones, about 48% of them singletons. Sequencing was performed on CD8+ T cells sorted from blood, taken at week 24, from a patient treated with tofacitinib. These receptors originate from a human donor with alopecia areata. The CDR3 runs from the conserved cysteine through the conserved F or W. A D gene is named only where the DNA matches it firmly. Clone size appears in some rows only: once, few, many, or a class for an expanded clone.

>TRBV10-3|TRBJ2-4|NA|NA
CAISESELNIQYF
TGTGCCATCAGTGAGTCGGAGCTCAACATTCAGTACTTC
>TRBV5-6|TRBJ2-7|few|NA
CASSLQDRPHEQYF
TGTGCCAGCAGTCTACAGGACCGCCCCCATGAGCAGTACTTC
>TRBV4-3|TRBJ2-7|NA|NA
CASSQDMGDGYEQYF
TGCGCCAGCAGCCAAGATATGGGGGACGGCTACGAGCAGTACTTC
>TRBV29-1|TRBJ1-3|NA|TRBD1
CSVLQGASGNTIYF
TGCAGCGTCTTACAGGGGGCATCTGGAAACACCATATATTTT
>TRBV11-2|TRBJ2-7|NA|NA
CASSQGRGSYEQYF
TGTGCCAGCAGTCAGGGGCGGGGATCCTACGAGCAGTACTTC
>TRBV27|TRBJ2-3|NA|TRBD2
CASSLQLAGGTLDTQYF
TGTGCCAGCAGTTTACAACTAGCGGGGGGAACCTTGGATACGCAGTATTTT
>TRBV11-1|TRBJ2-7|once|TRBD2
CASRDAAGTYGEQYF
TGTGCCAGCAGGGATGCAGCGGGAACCTACGGGGAGCAGTACTTC
>TRBV4-3|TRBJ2-7|NA|NA
CASSQARAGPYEQYF
TGCGCCAGCAGCCAAGCGAGGGCAGGCCCCTACGAGCAGTACTTC
>TRBV2|TRBJ1-5|once|NA
CASSEHPGGQPQHF
TGTGCCAGCAGTGAACACCCCGGGGGGCAGCCCCAGCATTTT
>TRBV10-2|TRBJ2-2|NA|NA
CASSDNPGGELFF
TGCGCCAGCAGTGACAACCCGGGAGGGGAGCTGTTTTTT
>TRBV10-3|TRBJ1-2|NA|TRBD1
CAISDLTGGYGYTF
TGTGCCATCAGTGACCTGACAGGGGGCTATGGCTACACCTTC
>TRBV11-3|TRBJ2-3|NA|NA
CASSRRETETDTQYF
TGTGCCAGCAGCCGGAGGGAAACAGAGACAGATACGCAGTATTTT
>TRBV4-3|TRBJ1-1|few|NA
CASSQDWGLTAGAFF
TGCGCCAGCAGCCAAGATTGGGGTCTGACAGCTGGAGCTTTCTTT
>TRBV29-1|TRBJ2-1|few|NA
CSVVQGNTNEQFF
TGCAGCGTTGTACAGGGTAACACCAATGAGCAGTTCTTC
>TRBV27|TRBJ2-7|NA|NA
CASSLITSQGIYEQYF
TGTGCCAGCAGTTTAATCACGTCCCAGGGAATCTACGAGCAGTACTTC
>TRBV5-1|TRBJ2-7|NA|TRBD1
CASSLGPLEQGVHEQYF
TGCGCCAGCAGCTTGGGCCCACTGGAACAGGGGGTCCACGAGCAGTACTTC
>TRBV7-2|TRBJ1-2|NA|NA
CASSLPGGGSYTF
TGTGCCAGCAGCCTTCCAGGAGGAGGTAGCTACACCTTC
>TRBV7-2|TRBJ2-7|few|NA
CASSLIESYEQYF
TGTGCCAGCAGCTTAATCGAGAGCTACGAGCAGTACTTC
>TRBV27|TRBJ1-2|once|NA
CASSQDGTPNGYTF
TGTGCCAGCAGCCAAGACGGGACCCCTAATGGCTACACCTTC
>TRBV28|TRBJ2-5|few|TRBD2
CASRSARGDQYF
TGTGCCAGCAGGTCGGCCCGGGGGGACCAGTACTTC
>TRBV11-2|TRBJ2-7|few|TRBD1
CASSVGTGSYEQYF
TGTGCCAGCAGCGTGGGGACAGGGAGTTACGAGCAGTACTTC
>TRBV11-2|TRBJ2-3|few|NA
CASSLGRDTQYF
TGTGCCAGCAGCTTGGGACGAGATACGCAGTATTTT
>TRBV14|TRBJ1-1|NA|TRBD1
CASSRRDRETEAFF
TGTGCCAGCAGCCGCCGGGACAGGGAGACTGAAGCTTTCTTT
>TRBV5-1|TRBJ2-5|NA|NA
CASSTGFETQYF
TGCGCCAGCTCGACAGGCTTCGAGACCCAGTACTTC
>TRBV4-3|TRBJ2-1|NA|TRBD2
CASSQDPLSGGTQFF
TGCGCCAGCAGCCAAGACCCTTTGAGCGGGGGGACACAGTTCTTC
>TRBV9|TRBJ2-7|NA|NA
CASSVEQDAGPYEQYF
TGTGCCAGCAGCGTAGAACAGGACGCGGGGCCATACGAGCAGTACTTC
>TRBV30|TRBJ1-5|once|TRBD1
CAWSDGRGHQPQHF
TGTGCCTGGAGTGATGGAAGGGGGCATCAGCCCCAGCATTTT
>TRBV4-1|TRBJ2-7|NA|NA
CASSQDSPGSYEQYF
TGCGCCAGCAGCCAAGATTCTCCAGGCTCCTACGAGCAGTACTTC
>TRBV19|TRBJ2-7|NA|NA
CASSIVLGRDEQYF
TGTGCCAGTAGTATAGTCCTCGGTAGGGACGAGCAGTACTTC
>TRBV27|TRBJ1-1|NA|NA
CASSLGGAGTEAFF
TGTGCCAGCAGTTTAGGGGGTGCGGGCACTGAAGCTTTCTTT
>TRBV2|TRBJ2-3|NA|TRBD2
CASGLAAKNPSSTDTQYF
TGTGCCAGCGGACTAGCGGCAAAAAACCCTTCTAGCACAGATACGCAGTATTTT
>TRBV7-6|TRBJ2-5|NA|NA
CASSLSDQETQYF
TGTGCCAGCAGCTTATCCGACCAAGAGACCCAGTACTTC
>TRBV19|TRBJ2-1|NA|TRBD2
CASSWRLAGEVGYNEQFF
TGTGCCAGTAGTTGGCGCCTAGCGGGGGAAGTTGGCTACAATGAGCAGTTCTTC
>TRBV9|TRBJ2-7|NA|NA
CASSVVDNTYEQYF
TGTGCCAGCAGCGTAGTGGACAACACCTACGAGCAGTACTTC
>TRBV30|TRBJ1-4|NA|NA
CAWSVSPPEKLFF
TGTGCCTGGAGTGTAAGTCCTCCCGAAAAACTGTTTTTT
>TRBV9|TRBJ2-1|once|TRBD2
CASSVGTSDNEQFF
TGTGCCAGCAGCGTAGGGACTAGCGATAATGAGCAGTTCTTC
>TRBV7-9|TRBJ1-1|NA|NA
CASSLVTGNTEAFF
TGTGCCAGCAGCTTAGTGACAGGGAACACTGAAGCTTTCTTT
>TRBV4-1|TRBJ2-3|NA|TRBD2
CASSQEGLAADTQYF
TGCGCCAGCAGCCAAGAGGGACTAGCGGCAGATACGCAGTATTTT
>TRBV6-6|TRBJ2-1|NA|NA
CASSYGGSNEQFF
TGTGCCAGCAGTTACGGGGGAAGCAATGAGCAGTTCTTC
>TRBV29-1|TRBJ2-1|few|NA
CSGFGGPSSYNEQFF
TGCAGCGGCTTTGGGGGGCCTAGCTCCTACAATGAGCAGTTCTTC
>TRBV7-3|TRBJ2-7|NA|NA
CASSSHRDSYEQYF
TGTGCCAGCAGCTCCCACAGGGACTCCTACGAGCAGTACTTC